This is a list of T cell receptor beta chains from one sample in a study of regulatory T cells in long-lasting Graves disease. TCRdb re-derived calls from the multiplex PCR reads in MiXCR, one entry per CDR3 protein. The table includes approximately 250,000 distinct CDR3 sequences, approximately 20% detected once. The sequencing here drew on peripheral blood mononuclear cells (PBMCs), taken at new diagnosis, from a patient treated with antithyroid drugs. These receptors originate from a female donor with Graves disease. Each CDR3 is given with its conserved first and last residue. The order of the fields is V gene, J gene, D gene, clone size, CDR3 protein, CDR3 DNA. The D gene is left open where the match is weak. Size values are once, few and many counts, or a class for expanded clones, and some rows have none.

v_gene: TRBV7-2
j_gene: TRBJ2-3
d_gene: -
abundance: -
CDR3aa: CASSRAGGTNTDTQYF
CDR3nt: TGTGCCAGCAGCCGCGCCGGCGGGACAAACACAGATACGCAGTATTTT

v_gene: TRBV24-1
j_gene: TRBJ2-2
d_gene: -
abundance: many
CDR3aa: CATSDTPVANTGELFF
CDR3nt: TGTGCCACCAGTGACACCCCCGTGGCAAACACCGGGGAGCTGTTTTTT

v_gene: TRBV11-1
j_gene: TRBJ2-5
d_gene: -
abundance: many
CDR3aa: CASSGQKETQYF
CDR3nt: TGTGCCAGCAGCGGACAAAAAGAGACCCAGTACTTC

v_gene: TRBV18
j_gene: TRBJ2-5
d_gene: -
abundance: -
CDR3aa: CASSTSGYQETQYF
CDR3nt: TGTGCCAGCTCAACCTCAGGGTACCAAGAGACCCAGTACTTC

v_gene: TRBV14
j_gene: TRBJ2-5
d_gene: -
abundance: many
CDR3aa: CASSQDWQQETQYF
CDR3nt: TGTGCCAGCAGCCAAGATTGGCAGCAAGAGACCCAGTACTTC

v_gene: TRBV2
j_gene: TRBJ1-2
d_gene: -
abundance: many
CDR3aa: CASRGETGIRHGYTF
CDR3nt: TGTGCCAGCAGGGGGGAAACAGGGATTCGCCATGGCTACACCTTC

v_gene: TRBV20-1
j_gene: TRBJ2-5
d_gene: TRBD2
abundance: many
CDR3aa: CSAKTGTSGLQETQYF
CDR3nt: TGCAGTGCAAAGACCGGGACTAGCGGATTACAAGAGACCCAGTACTTC

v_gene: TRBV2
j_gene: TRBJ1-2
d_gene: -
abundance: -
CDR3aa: CASGGHSGVYGYTF
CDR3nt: TGTGCCAGTGGCGGCCACTCAGGAGTCTATGGCTACACCTTC

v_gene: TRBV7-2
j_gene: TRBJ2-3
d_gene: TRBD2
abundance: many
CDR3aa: CASRKAGGFDTQYF
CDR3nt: TGTGCCAGCAGGAAGGCGGGAGGGTTCGATACGCAGTATTTT

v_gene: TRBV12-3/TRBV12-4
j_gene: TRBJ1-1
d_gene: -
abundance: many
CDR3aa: CASSLNTGTTNTEAFF
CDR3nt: TGTGCCAGCAGTTTAAACACGGGGACAACTAACACTGAAGCTTTCTTT

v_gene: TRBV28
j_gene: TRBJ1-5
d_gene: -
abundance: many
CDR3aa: CASSSLLRVTNQPQHF
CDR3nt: TGTGCCAGCAGTTCACTCCTCCGGGTTACCAATCAGCCCCAGCATTTT

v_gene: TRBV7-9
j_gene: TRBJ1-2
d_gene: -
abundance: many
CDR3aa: CASSRHKRREDYGYTF
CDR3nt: TGTGCCAGCAGCCGACATAAACGGAGGGAAGACTATGGCTACACCTTC

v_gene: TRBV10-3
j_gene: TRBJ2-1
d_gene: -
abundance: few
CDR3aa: CAIGGDSYNEQFF
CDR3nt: TGTGCCATCGGGGGCGACTCCTACAATGAGCAGTTCTTC

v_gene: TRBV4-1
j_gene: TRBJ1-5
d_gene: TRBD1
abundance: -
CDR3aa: CASSERTGGRGQPQHF
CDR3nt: TGCGCCAGCAGCGAACGGACAGGCGGGCGGGGTCAGCCCCAGCATTTT

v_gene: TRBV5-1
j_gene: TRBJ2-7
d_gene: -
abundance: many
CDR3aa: CASRPSRQASSYEQYF
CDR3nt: TGCGCCAGCAGGCCCTCCCGACAGGCTTCCTCCTACGAGCAGTACTTC

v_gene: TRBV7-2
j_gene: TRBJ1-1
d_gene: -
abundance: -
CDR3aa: CASSFRLKGQAFF
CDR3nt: TGTGCCAGCAGCTTTCGACTCAAGGGGCAAGCTTTCTTT

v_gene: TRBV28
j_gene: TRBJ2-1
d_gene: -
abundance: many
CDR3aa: CASSFAAMTTDEQFF
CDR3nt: TGTGCCAGCAGTTTTGCTGCCATGACTACGGATGAGCAGTTCTTC

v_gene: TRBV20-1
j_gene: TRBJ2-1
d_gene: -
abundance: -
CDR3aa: CSASRGVYNEQFF
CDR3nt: TGCAGTGCTAGTCGAGGGGTCTACAATGAGCAGTTCTTC

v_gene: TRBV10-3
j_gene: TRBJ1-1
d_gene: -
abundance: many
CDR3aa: CAISESGSTEAFF
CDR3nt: TGTGCCATCAGTGAGTCGGGTAGTACTGAAGCTTTCTTT

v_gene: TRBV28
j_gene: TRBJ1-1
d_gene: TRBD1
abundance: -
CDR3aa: CASSSGGLNTEAFF
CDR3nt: TGTGCCAGCAGTTCAGGGGGTTTGAACACTGAAGCTTTCTTT

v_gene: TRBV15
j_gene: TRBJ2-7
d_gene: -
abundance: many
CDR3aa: CATSSVGVSYHEQYF
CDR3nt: TGTGCCACCAGCAGTGTCGGGGTATCTTATCACGAGCAGTACTTC

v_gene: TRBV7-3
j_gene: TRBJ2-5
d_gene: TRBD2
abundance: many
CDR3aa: CASSAAREVGETQYF
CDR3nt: TGTGCCAGCAGCGCCGCTCGGGAGGTAGGAGAGACCCAGTACTTC

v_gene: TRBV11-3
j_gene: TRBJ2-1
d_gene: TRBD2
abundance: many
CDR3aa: CASSSGLAGFNEQFF
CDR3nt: TGTGCCAGCAGCTCGGGACTAGCGGGTTTTAATGAGCAGTTCTTC

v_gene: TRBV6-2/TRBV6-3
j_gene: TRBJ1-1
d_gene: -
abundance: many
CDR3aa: CASSEFTEAFF
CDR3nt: TGTGCCAGCAGCGAGTTCACTGAAGCTTTCTTT

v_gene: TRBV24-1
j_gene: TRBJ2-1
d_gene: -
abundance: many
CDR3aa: CATSDMDSPSNEQFF
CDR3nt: TGTGCCACCAGTGATATGGACAGCCCGAGTAATGAGCAGTTCTTC

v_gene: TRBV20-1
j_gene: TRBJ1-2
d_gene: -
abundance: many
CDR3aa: CSARDHELTNYGYTF
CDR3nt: TGCAGTGCTAGAGATCATGAGCTAACTAACTATGGCTACACCTTC

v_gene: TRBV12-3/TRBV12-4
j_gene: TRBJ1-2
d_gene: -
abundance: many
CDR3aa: CASSLNLRDAGYTF
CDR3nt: TGTGCCAGCAGTTTAAACCTGCGGGACGCTGGCTACACCTTC

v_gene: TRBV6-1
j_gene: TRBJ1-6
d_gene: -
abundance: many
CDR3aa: CASRGEEGTLNSPLHF
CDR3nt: TGTGCCAGCAGGGGCGAGGAGGGGACCCTTAATTCACCCCTCCACTTT

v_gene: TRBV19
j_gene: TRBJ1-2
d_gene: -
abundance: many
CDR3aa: CASSNRDGYYGYTF
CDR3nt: TGTGCCAGTAGTAACAGGGATGGCTACTATGGCTACACCTTC

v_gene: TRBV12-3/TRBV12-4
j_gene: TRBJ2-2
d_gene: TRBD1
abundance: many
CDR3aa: CASRPGQGAKNTGELFF
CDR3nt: TGTGCCAGCAGGCCGGGACAGGGGGCTAAAAACACCGGGGAGCTGTTTTTT

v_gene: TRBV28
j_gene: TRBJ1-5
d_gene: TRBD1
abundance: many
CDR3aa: CASSFPGGGYQPQHF
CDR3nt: TGTGCCAGCAGTTTTCCAGGGGGCGGATATCAGCCCCAGCATTTT

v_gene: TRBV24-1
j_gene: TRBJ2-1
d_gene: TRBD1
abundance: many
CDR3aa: CATSDAGQGSDEQFF
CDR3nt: TGTGCCACCAGTGACGCGGGACAGGGGAGCGATGAGCAGTTCTTC

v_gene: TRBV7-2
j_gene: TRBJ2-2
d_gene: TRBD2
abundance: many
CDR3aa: CASSSTSGRAVSTGELFF
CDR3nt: TGTGCCAGCAGCTCGACTAGCGGGAGGGCCGTTTCCACCGGGGAGCTGTTTTTT

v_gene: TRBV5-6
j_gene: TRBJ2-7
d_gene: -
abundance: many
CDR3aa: CASTMQTGQLRYEQYF
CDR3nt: TGTGCCAGCACCATGCAAACGGGACAACTACGCTACGAGCAGTACTTC

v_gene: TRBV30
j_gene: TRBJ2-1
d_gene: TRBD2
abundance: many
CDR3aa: CAWRQGLAGINNEQFF
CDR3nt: TGTGCCTGGAGGCAAGGACTAGCGGGAATCAACAATGAGCAGTTCTTC

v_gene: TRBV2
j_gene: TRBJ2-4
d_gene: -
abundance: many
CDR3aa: CASSDPGAKNIQYF
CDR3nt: TGTGCCAGCAGTGATCCGGGGGCCAAAAACATTCAGTACTTC

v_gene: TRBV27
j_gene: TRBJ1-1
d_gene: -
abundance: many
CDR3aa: CASSTLGVGTEAFF
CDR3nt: TGTGCCAGCAGTACACTAGGGGTGGGTACTGAAGCTTTCTTT

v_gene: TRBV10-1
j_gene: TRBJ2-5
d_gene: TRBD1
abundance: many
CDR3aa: CASSDAPGQRGETQYF
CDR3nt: TGCGCCAGCAGTGATGCCCCGGGACAGCGTGGAGAGACCCAGTACTTC

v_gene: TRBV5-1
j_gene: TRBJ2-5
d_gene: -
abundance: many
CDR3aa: CASSLDNRQETQYF
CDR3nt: TGCGCCAGCAGCTTGGACAACCGTCAAGAGACCCAGTACTTC

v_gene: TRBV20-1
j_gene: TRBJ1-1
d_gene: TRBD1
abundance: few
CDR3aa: CSARFGTGGTEAFF
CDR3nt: TGCAGTGCTAGATTCGGGACAGGGGGCACTGAAGCTTTCTTT

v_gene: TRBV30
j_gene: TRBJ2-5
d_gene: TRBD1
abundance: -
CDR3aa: CAWTGAGGSETQYF
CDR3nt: TGTGCCTGGACGGGGGCAGGGGGCAGCGAGACCCAGTACTTC

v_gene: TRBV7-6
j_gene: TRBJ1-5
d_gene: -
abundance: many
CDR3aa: CASSSRAGGNQPQHF
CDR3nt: TGTGCCAGCAGCTCACGGGCGGGTGGCAATCAGCCCCAGCATTTT

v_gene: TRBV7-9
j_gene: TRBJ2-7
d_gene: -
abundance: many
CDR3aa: CASSWDPESAIPYEQYF
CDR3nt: TGTGCCAGCAGCTGGGACCCAGAGAGCGCGATCCCCTACGAGCAGTACTTC

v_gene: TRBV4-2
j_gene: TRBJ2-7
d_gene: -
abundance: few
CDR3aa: CASSQGTSDSYEQYF
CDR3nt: TGTGCCAGCAGCCAAGGGACATCAGACTCCTACGAGCAGTACTTC

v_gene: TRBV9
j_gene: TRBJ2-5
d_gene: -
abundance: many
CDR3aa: CASSVAGHGETQYF
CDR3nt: TGTGCCAGCAGCGTCGCGGGACACGGGGAGACCCAGTACTTC

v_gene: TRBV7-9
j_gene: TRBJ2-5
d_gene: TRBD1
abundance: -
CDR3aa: CASSSPGQGDRETQYF
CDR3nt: TGTGCCAGCAGCTCACCCGGACAGGGGGATCGAGAGACCCAGTACTTC

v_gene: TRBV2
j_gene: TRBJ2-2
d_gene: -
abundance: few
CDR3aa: CASTRSSRGTGELFF
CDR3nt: TGTGCCAGCACCAGGTCCAGTCGGGGCACCGGGGAGCTGTTTTTT

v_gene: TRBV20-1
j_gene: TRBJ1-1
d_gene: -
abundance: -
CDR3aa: CSTRRAEAFF
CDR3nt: TGCAGTACAAGACGAGCTGAAGCTTTCTTT

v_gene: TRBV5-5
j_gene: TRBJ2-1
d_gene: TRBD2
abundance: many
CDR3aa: CASSLGLAGGPREQFF
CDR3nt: TGTGCCAGCAGCTTAGGGCTAGCGGGAGGGCCTCGGGAGCAGTTCTTC

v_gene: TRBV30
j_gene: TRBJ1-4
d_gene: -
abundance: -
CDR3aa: CAWSARGFEEKLFF
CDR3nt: TGTGCCTGGAGTGCACGGGGGTTTGAGGAAAAACTGTTTTTT

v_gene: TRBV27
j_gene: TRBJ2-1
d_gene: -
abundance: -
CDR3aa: CASRPTLRDEQFF
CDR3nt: TGTGCCAGCAGACCGACCCTCCGAGATGAGCAGTTCTTC

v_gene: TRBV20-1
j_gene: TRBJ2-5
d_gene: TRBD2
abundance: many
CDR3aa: CSARRVSGLQETQYF
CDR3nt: TGCAGTGCTAGAAGGGTTAGCGGGCTCCAAGAGACCCAGTACTTC

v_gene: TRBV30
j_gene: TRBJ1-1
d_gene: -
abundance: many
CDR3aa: CAWSVLRDTEAFF
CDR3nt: TGTGCCTGGAGTGTATTACGGGACACTGAAGCTTTCTTT

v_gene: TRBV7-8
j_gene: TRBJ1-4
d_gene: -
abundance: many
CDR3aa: CASSRRGYLNEKLFF
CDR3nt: TGTGCCAGCAGCCGTAGAGGGTACCTTAATGAAAAACTGTTTTTT

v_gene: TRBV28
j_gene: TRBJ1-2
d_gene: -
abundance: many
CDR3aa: CASSPPRNYGYTF
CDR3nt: TGTGCCAGCAGTCCCCCTCGTAACTATGGCTACACCTTC

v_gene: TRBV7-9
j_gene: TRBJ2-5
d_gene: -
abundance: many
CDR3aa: CASSLIGGETQYF
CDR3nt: TGTGCCAGCAGCTTAATCGGGGGAGAGACCCAGTACTTC

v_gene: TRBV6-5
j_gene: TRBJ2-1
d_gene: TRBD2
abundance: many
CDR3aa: CASSYPLGGTSGSSSYNEQFF
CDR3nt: TGTGCCAGCAGTTACCCCCTAGGTGGGACTAGCGGTTCGAGCTCCTACAATGAGCAGTTCTTC

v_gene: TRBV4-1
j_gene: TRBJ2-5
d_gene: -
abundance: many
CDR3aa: CASSQGNAGETQYF
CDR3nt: TGCGCCAGCAGCCAAGGAAATGCGGGAGAGACCCAGTACTTC